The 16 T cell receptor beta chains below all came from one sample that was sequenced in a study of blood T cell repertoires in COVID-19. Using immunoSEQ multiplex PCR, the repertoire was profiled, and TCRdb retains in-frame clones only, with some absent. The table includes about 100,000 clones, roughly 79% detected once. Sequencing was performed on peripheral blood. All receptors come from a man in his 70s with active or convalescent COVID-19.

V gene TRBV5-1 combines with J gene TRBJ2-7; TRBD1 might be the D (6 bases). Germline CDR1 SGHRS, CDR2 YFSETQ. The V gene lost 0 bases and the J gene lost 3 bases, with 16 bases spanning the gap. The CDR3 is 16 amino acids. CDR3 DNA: TGCGCCAGCAGCTTGGCAGGACAGCCCGCAGTCTACGAGCAGTACTTC. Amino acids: CASSLAGQPAVYEQYF. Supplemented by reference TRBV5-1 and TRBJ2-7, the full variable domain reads KAGVTQTPRYLIKTRGQQVTLSCSPISGHRSVSWYQQTPGQGLQFLFEYFSETQRNKGNFPGRFSGRQFSNSRSEMNVSTLELGDSALYLCASSLAGQPAVYEQYFGPGTRLTVT.

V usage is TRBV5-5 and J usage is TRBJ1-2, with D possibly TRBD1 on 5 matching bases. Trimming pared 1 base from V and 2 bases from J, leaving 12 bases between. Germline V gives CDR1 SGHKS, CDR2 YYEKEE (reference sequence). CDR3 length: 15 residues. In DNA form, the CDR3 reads TGTGCCAGCAGCTTGTTCAGGGCTTCGAACTATGGCTACACCTTC. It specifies CASSLFRASNYGYTF. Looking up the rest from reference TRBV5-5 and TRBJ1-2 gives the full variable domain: DAGVTQSPTHLIKTRGQQVTLRCSPISGHKSVSWYQQVLGQGPQFIFQYYEKEERGRGNFPDRFSARQFPNYSSELNVNALLLGDSALYLCASSLFRASNYGYTFGSGTRLTVV.

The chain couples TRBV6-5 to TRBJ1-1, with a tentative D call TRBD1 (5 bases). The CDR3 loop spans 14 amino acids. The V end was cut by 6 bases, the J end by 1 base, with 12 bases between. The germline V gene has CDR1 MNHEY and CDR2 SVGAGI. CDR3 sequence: CASSRPGGNTEAFF. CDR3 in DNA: TGTGCCAGCAGCCGCCCGGGGGGGAACACTGAAGCTTTCTTT.

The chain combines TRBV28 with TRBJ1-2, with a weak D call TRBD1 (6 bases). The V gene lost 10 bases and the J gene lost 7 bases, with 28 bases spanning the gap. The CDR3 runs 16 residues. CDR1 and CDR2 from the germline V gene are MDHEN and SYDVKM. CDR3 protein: CATPSARDTGIGGYTF. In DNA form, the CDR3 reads TGTGCCACCCCCTCAGCACGCGACACAGGGATCGGTGGCTACACCTTC.

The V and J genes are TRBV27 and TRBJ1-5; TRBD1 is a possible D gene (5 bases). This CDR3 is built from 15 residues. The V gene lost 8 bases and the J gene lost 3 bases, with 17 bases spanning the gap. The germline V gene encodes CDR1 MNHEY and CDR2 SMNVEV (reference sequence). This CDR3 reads CASGLVGGDNQPQHF. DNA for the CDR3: TGTGCCAGCGGCCTCGTGGGGGGGGACAATCAGCCCCAGCATTTT.

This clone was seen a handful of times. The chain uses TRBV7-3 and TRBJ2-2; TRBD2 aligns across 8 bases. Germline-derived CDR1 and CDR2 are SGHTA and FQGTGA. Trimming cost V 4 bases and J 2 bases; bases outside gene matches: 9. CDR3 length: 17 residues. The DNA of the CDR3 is TGTGCCAGCAGCTCCTCGCCCACTAGCGGTAACACCGGGGAGCTGTTTTTT. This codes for CASSSSPTSGNTGELFF.

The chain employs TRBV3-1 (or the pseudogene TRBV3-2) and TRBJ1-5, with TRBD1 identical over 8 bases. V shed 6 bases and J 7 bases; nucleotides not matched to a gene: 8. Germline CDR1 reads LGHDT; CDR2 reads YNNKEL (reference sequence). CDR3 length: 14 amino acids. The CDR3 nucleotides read TGTGCCAGCAGACGGACAGGGAGGGAGCAGCCCCAGCATTTT. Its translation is CASRRTGREQPQHF.

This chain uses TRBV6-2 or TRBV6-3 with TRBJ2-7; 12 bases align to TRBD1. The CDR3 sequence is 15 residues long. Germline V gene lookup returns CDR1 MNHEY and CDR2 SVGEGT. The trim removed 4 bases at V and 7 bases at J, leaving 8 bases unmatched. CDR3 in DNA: TGTGCCAGCAGTTTCACCGGGACAGGGGGCCAAGAGCAGTACTTC. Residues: CASSFTGTGGQEQYF.

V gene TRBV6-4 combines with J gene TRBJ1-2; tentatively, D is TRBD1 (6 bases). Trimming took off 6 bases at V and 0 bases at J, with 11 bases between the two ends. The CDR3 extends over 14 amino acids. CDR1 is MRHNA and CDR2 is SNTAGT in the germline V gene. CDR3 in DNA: TGTGCCAGCAGCAGGGGCCCCTCTAACTATGGCTACACCTTC. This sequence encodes CASSRGPSNYGYTF.

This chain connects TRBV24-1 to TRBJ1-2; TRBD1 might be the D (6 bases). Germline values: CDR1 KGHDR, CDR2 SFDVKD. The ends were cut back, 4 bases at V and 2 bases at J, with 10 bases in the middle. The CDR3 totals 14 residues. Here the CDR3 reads CATSDRQANYGYTF. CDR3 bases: TGTGCCACCAGTGACCGACAGGCCAACTATGGCTACACCTTC.

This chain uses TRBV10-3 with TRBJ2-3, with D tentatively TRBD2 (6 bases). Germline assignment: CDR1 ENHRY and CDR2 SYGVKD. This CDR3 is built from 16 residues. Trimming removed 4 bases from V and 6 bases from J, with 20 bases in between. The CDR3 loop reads CAISVGDSQRGDTQYF. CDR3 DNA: TGTGCCATCAGTGTAGGGGACTCCCAACGTGGGGATACGCAGTATTTT.

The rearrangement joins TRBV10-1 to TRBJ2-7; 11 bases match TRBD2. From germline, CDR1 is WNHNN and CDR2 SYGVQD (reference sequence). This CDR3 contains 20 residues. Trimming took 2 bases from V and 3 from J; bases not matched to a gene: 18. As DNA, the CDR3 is TGCGCCAGCAGTGAGCCCGAGGGCCCCTGGACTAGCGGGTATGGCTACGAGCAGTACTTC. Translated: CASSEPEGPWTSGYGYEQYF.

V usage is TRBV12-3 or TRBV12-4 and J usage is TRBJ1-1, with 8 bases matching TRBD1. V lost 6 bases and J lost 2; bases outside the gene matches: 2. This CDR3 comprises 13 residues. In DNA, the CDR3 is TGTGCCAGCAGGACAGGGGCTAACACTGAAGCTTTCTTT. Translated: CASRTGANTEAFF.

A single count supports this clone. DNA of the CDR3: TGTGCCAGCAGTACCCGGGACAGGGGGCATGGGCAGTTCTTC. Encoded protein: CASSTRDRGHGQFF. The chain joins TRBV6-5 to TRBJ2-1; 12 nucleotides align to TRBD1. The J segment lost 12 bases and the V segment lost 5 bases, leaving 8 bases of the junction unmatched. Per the germline V gene, CDR1 is MNHEY and CDR2 is SVGAGI. This CDR3 is built from 14 residues.

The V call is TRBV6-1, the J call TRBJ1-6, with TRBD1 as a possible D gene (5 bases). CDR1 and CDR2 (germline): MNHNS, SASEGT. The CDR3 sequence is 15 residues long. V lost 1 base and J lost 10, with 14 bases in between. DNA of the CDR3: TGTGCCAGCAGTGAAGAAGTAGGGGCAGAATCACCCCTCCACTTT. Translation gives CASSEEVGAESPLHF.

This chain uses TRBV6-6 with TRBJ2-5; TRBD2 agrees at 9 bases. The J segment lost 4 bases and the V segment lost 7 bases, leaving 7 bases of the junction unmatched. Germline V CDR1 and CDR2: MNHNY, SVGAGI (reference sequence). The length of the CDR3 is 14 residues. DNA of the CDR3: TGTGCCAGCACCCTTAGCGGGAGAGGAGAGACCCAGTACTTC. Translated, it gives CASTLSGRGETQYF.